Below, 12 T cell receptor beta chains from the same sample are listed, as sequenced in a study of T cell repertoires in cytomegalovirus infection. For these TCRs, the target antigens are not known. TCRdb fed the reads into MiXCR, producing one record per CDR3 protein. Of some 560,000 distinct CDR3 sequences in the sample, almost 40% are singletons; the top ten hold about 46%. Sequencing was performed on cultured PBMCs, taken from culture after CMV antigen stimulation. The receptors come from a human donor in good health (CMV status not recorded). Some clones in this sample may be carry-over from other donors' samples.

This clonotype was observed a few times. The chain uses TRBV7-2 and TRBJ2-7; 13 bases fit TRBD2. CDR3 size: 14 residues. Germline CDR1 SGHTA, CDR2 FQGNSA. The J segment lost 5 bases and the V segment lost 3 bases, leaving 1 base of the junction unmatched. CDR3 bases: TGTGCCAGCAGCTTGACTAGCGGGAGGAACGAGCAGTACTTC. As protein: CASSLTSGRNEQYF.

This clonotype was seen a handful of times. As DNA, the CDR3 is TGTGCCAGCAGTTTGAACAGGGGGGCAGATACGCAGTATTTT. This gives the protein CASSLNRGADTQYF. The chain is built from TRBV7-2 and TRBJ2-3; TRBD1 matches at 8 bases. The CDR3 totals 14 residues. V lost 6 bases, J lost 4 bases, and 6 bases stayed unmatched. The V gene's germline CDR1 is SGHTA and CDR2 FQGNSA.

The chain is built from TRBV6-2 or TRBV6-3 and TRBJ2-3; tentatively, D is TRBD2 (6 bases). CDR1 and CDR2 from the germline V gene are MNHEY and SVGEGT. The CDR3 contains 15 residues. The V end was cut by 0 bases, the J end by 2 bases, with 9 bases between. The CDR3 loop reads CASSYSREDTDTQYF. In DNA form, the CDR3 reads TGTGCCAGCAGTTACTCGCGGGAAGACACAGATACGCAGTATTTT.

This clonotype was seen a handful of times. The chain recombines TRBV6-6 with TRBJ2-5, with TRBD2 identical over 7 bases. J lost 4 bases, V lost 0 bases, and 11 bases had no gene match. The CDR3 covers 17 residues. From germline, CDR1 is MNHNY and CDR2 SVGAGI (reference sequence). This chain's CDR3 is CASSYSRTSTAPETQYF. The CDR3 nucleotides read TGTGCCAGCAGTTACTCCCGGACTAGTACGGCCCCAGAGACCCAGTACTTC.

V gene TRBV4-3 combines with J gene TRBJ1-4; D is undetermined. Trimming left V 0 bases short and J 5 bases short, with 13 bases between. CDR1 LGHNA and CDR2 YSLEER come from the germline V gene. This CDR3 has 16 amino acids. CDR3 amino acids: CASSQETVQLNEKLFF. For the CDR3, the DNA is TGCGCCAGCAGCCAAGAGACTGTACAATTAAATGAAAAACTGTTTTTT.

V and J are TRBV20-1 and TRBJ2-7; tentative D call: TRBD1 (7 bases). The V end lost 7 bases, the J end lost 3 bases, and 10 bases lay between the germline ends. Germline V gene data show CDR1 as DFQATT and CDR2 as SNEGSKA (reference sequence). The CDR3 length is 11 residues. The CDR3 DNA sequence: TGCAGTGGCGGGACAGACTACGAGCAGTACTTC. Translating gives CSGGTDYEQYF.

This clonotype came up many times. V usage is TRBV7-8 and J usage is TRBJ1-2; D is unclear. Germline loops: CDR1 SGHVS, CDR2 FQNEAQ. Trimming shortened V by 5 bases and J by 5 bases, and 15 bases separated the two germline ends. The CDR3 spans 14 residues. The CDR3 is CASSQAPSMYGYTF. The CDR3 nucleotides are TGTGCCAGCAGCCAAGCACCTAGTATGTATGGCTACACCTTC.

This clonotype has only a few counts. The rearrangement links TRBV4-2 to TRBJ2-5; D ambiguous. This CDR3 is built from 16 residues. CDR1 is LGHNA, CDR2 YNFKEQ, per germline. Deletions cut 3 bases from V and 0 bases from J, with 14 bases between. The CDR3 sequence: CASSHPTGLYQETQYF. The CDR3 DNA is TGTGCCAGCAGCCACCCCACCGGGCTCTACCAAGAGACCCAGTACTTC.

The V gene is TRBV7-9, the J gene TRBJ2-1, with D perhaps matching TRBD2 (6 bases). The CDR3 contains 16 residues. V lost 5 bases to trimming and J lost 2 bases, with 16 bases between them. From germline, CDR1 is SEHNR and CDR2 FQNEAQ (reference sequence). The CDR3 DNA reads as TGTGCCAGCAGCCCCGACGAGGGCGGGGCCTACAATGAGCAGTTCTTC. Amino acids: CASSPDEGGAYNEQFF.

The J gene is TRBJ2-1, the V gene TRBV30; weak D call: TRBD1 (5 bases). Trimming cost V 1 base and J 4 bases, with 23 bases left between them. CDR1 is GTSNPN, CDR2 SVGIG, per germline (reference sequence). The length of the CDR3 is 18 residues. The CDR3 DNA reads TGTGCCTGGAGTGGTCTCGGGCCAACTAAGGGGATATACAATGAGCAGTTCTTC. As protein: CAWSGLGPTKGIYNEQFF.

This chain connects TRBV5-1 to TRBJ1-1, with D unresolved. Trimming took 4 bases from V and 8 from J, leaving 12 bases between them. This CDR3 is built from 12 residues. Germline V gene data show CDR1 as SGHRS and CDR2 as YFSETQ. CDR3 residues: CASSTTTEEAFF. Written as DNA, the CDR3 is TGCGCCAGCAGCACCACAACAGAAGAAGCTTTCTTT.

The CDR3 DNA is TGTGCCACCAGTGATACCCCTGCTAATACGCAGTATTTT. Its protein is CATSDTPANTQYF. The genes are TRBV24-1 and TRBJ2-3; D gene ambiguous. Trimming cost V 3 bases and J 7 bases, with 10 bases left between them. The CDR3 sequence is 13 residues long. Germline values: CDR1 KGHDR, CDR2 SFDVKD.